This TCR beta chain was sequenced during a study of T cells after yellow fever vaccination. TCRdb passed the 5' RACE reads through MiXCR, listing each CDR3 protein once. Of 25,000 to 30,000 distinct CDR3 sequences listed, 4% to 5% are singletons. This clonotype appeared many times. This CDR3 is 15 amino acids long. V lost 7 bases, J lost 2 bases, and 16 bases lay in between. Per germline, CDR1 MNHEY and CDR2 SVGEGT. This specimen was PBMCs, either bulk or a sorted T-cell subset (CD4+, CD8+, memory, or dextramer-sorted; not recorded which), taken on the day of the yellow fever booster vaccination. The sequence derives from a man younger than 30 who received the YFV17D yellow fever vaccine. The V and J genes are TRBV6-2 or TRBV6-3 and TRBJ2-3; TRBD2 might be the D (6 bases). The CDR3 coding sequence is TGTGCCAGCACTCGGACTACATCACCCACAGATACGCAGTATTTT. It is translated as CASTRTTSPTDTQYF.